This T cell receptor (beta chain) was sequenced for a study of response to subunit inactivated influenza vaccine. Study findings and constraints: It was the authors' suggestion that each seasonal influenza vaccination recruits few new T cells.

In its sample, this clonotype was seen many times. Its target is not known. Each CDR3 protein is one row after TCRdb ran MiXCR on the RT-PCR reads. The table has about 500,000 distinct CDR3 sequences, 16% seen once. Sequences were derived from CD4+ T cells sorted from PBMCs, sampled roughly 24 months after vaccination. This sequence originates from a man between 50 and 70 years old who received an inactivated influenza vaccine.

CDR3 DNA: TGTGCCAGCAGGGGGTCTAGTACCACCGGGGAGCTGTTTTTT. Translation gives CASRGSSTTGELFF. The chain carries TRBV3-1 and TRBJ2-2, with D unresolved. Germline loops: CDR1 LGHDT, CDR2 YNNKEL (reference sequence). V dropped 6 bases and J dropped 4 bases, with 12 bases sitting between them. This CDR3 contains 14 residues. The whole variable domain, filled in from reference TRBV3-1 and TRBJ2-2, reads DTAVSQTPKYLVTQMGNDKSIKCEQNLGHDTMYWYKQDSKKFLKIMFSYNNKELIINETVPNRFSPKSPDKAHLNLHINSLELGDSAVYFCASRGSSTTGELFFGEGSRLTVL.